The rows below give T cell receptor beta chains drawn from one sample of a study of blood T cells in healthy people across ages. Each CDR3 protein is one row after TCRdb ran MiXCR on the 5' RACE reads. The profile covers roughly 860,000 distinct CDR3 sequences, with 62% appearing a single time and about 27% taken by the ten largest. What was sequenced was blood. These receptors were collected from a man aged 25-45 years in good health. Each CDR3 is given with its conserved first and last residue. A D gene is named only where the DNA matches it firmly. The listing skips clone size in some rows; elsewhere it reads once, few, many or a size class.

D gene	clone size	CDR3 length	V gene	J gene	CDR3 protein	CDR3 DNA
TRBD2	.	14	TRBV6-5	TRBJ2-3	CASSYVTSGDTQYF	TGTGCCAGCAGTTACGTAACTAGCGGAGATACGCAGTATTTT
.	.	13	TRBV27	TRBJ2-3	CASGATGTDTQYF	TGTGCCAGCGGGGCGACCGGGACAGATACGCAGTATTTT
.	.	12	TRBV14	TRBJ1-2	CASSQDMIGYTF	TGTGCCAGCAGCCAAGATATGATCGGCTACACCTTC
TRBD1	.	17	TRBV6-2/TRBV6-3	TRBJ2-6	CASTRGQGSSGANVLTF	TGTGCCAGCACTAGGGGACAGGGTAGCTCTGGGGCCAACGTCCTGACTTTC
TRBD2	few	15	TRBV4-2	TRBJ2-7	CASSQEGTSGYEQYF	TGTGCCAGCAGCCAAGAAGGGACTAGCGGCTACGAGCAGTACTTC
.	.	12	TRBV29-1	TRBJ2-7	CSVLDGSYEQYF	TGCAGCGTTCTGGACGGATCCTACGAGCAGTACTTC
TRBD1	few	15	TRBV6-5	TRBJ1-1	CASYHGTGMNTEAFF	TGTGCCAGCTATCATGGGACAGGAATGAACACTGAAGCTTTCTTT
.	few	14	TRBV7-2	TRBJ2-2	CASSWGANTGELFF	TGTGCCAGCAGCTGGGGGGCGAACACCGGGGAGCTGTTTTTT
TRBD1	few	14	TRBV7-3	TRBJ2-3	CASSRDRLTDTQYF	TGTGCCAGCAGCCGGGACAGACTCACAGATACGCAGTATTTT
.	few	13	TRBV7-2	TRBJ2-1	CASRGRVGNEQFF	TGTGCCAGCAGGGGAAGGGTAGGCAATGAGCAGTTCTTC
TRBD2	few	18	TRBV7-9	TRBJ2-3	CASSLAWAPSGPLNTQYF	TGTGCCAGCAGCTTAGCGTGGGCTCCTAGCGGGCCGTTAAATACGCAGTATTTT
TRBD1	.	15	TRBV5-1	TRBJ2-3	CASRHRGPYTDTQYF	TGCGCCAGCAGGCACAGGGGTCCATACACAGATACGCAGTATTTT
.	.	14	TRBV2	TRBJ2-5	CASIGGIPGETQYF	TGTGCCAGCATCGGTGGTATTCCCGGAGAGACCCAGTACTTC
TRBD2	.	15	TRBV20-1	TRBJ2-5	CSARVAVFGGETQYF	TGCAGTGCTAGAGTTGCTGTTTTCGGGGGGGAGACCCAGTACTTC
.	.	12	TRBV5-1	TRBJ2-1	CASFGAANEQFF	TGCGCCAGCTTTGGAGCGGCCAATGAGCAGTTCTTC
.	few	14	TRBV25-1	TRBJ2-5	CASSEYGSQETQYF	TGTGCCAGCAGTGAATATGGCAGCCAAGAGACCCAGTACTTC
.	.	14	TRBV29-1	TRBJ2-5	CSVVGLLAPETQYF	TGCAGCGTTGTTGGGCTACTAGCCCCAGAGACCCAGTACTTC
TRBD1	.	19	TRBV2	TRBJ2-3	CASRGDRATGAPSTDTQYF	TGTGCCAGCAGAGGGGACAGGGCGACGGGGGCACCTAGCACAGATACGCAGTATTTT
.	few	16	TRBV4-2	TRBJ2-4	CASSQVGDLAKNIQYF	TGTGCCAGCAGCCAAGTGGGGGATCTAGCCAAAAACATTCAGTACTTC
.	.	15	TRBV9	TRBJ2-5	CASSVEKGGKETQYF	TGTGCCAGCAGCGTAGAGAAAGGCGGCAAGGAGACCCAGTACTTC
.	.	16	TRBV7-9	TRBJ2-5	CAGSLVLGTVGETQYF	TGTGCCGGCAGCTTGGTCCTTGGGACGGTAGGAGAGACCCAGTACTTC
TRBD1	.	16	TRBV12-3/TRBV12-4	TRBJ1-5	CASSNPGGGSNQPQHF	TGTGCCAGCAGCAACCCAGGGGGCGGGAGCAATCAGCCCCAGCATTTT
TRBD1	.	15	TRBV7-2	TRBJ2-1	CASSRDRGLSNEQFF	TGTGCCAGCAGCAGGGACAGGGGGCTAAGCAATGAGCAGTTCTTC
TRBD1	few	13	TRBV20-1	TRBJ2-5	CSALDRVQETQYF	TGCAGTGCCTTGGACAGGGTACAAGAGACCCAGTACTTC
.	.	15	TRBV7-9	TRBJ2-5	CASREVARAQETQYF	TGTGCCAGCAGGGAGGTGGCTAGGGCCCAAGAGACCCAGTACTTC
.	.	13	TRBV15	TRBJ1-5	CATSRDHGQPQHF	TGTGCCACCAGCAGAGATCATGGTCAGCCCCAGCATTTT
TRBD2	.	18	TRBV9	TRBJ2-2	CASSHVLAGGINTGELFF	TGTGCCAGCAGCCACGTACTAGCGGGGGGGATCAACACCGGGGAGCTGTTTTTT
.	.	13	TRBV29-1	TRBJ2-3	CSVDESPTDTQYF	TGCAGCGTTGACGAATCCCCCACAGATACGCAGTATTTT
TRBD1	.	17	TRBV4-2	TRBJ1-5	CASSQAPGGAGNRPQHF	TGTGCCAGCAGCCAAGCTCCAGGGGGCGCGGGGAATCGGCCCCAGCATTTT
.	.	13	TRBV20-1	TRBJ1-1	CSARARLGGEAFF	TGCAGTGCTAGAGCTCGACTCGGGGGTGAAGCTTTCTTT
.	once	14	TRBV7-9	TRBJ2-7	CASSLDTGLGEQYF	TGTGCCAGCAGTTTAGACACGGGGCTGGGCGAGCAGTACTTC
.	once	18	TRBV20-1	TRBJ1-5	CSAGRRAEMGYSNQPQHF	TGCAGTGCTGGACGGAGGGCGGAGATGGGATATAGCAATCAGCCCCAGCATTTT
.	once	11	TRBV9	TRBJ1-2	CASSAGERPTF	TGTGCCAGCAGCGCGGGGGAGAGACCCACCTTC
.	.	15	TRBV4-2	TRBJ2-5	CASSQDNGGAKTQYF	TGTGCCAGCAGCCAAGATAATGGCGGGGCTAAGACCCAGTACTTC
.	.	12	TRBV24-1	TRBJ1-2	CATREASGGYTF	TGTGCCACCCGGGAAGCCTCGGGGGGCTACACCTTC
.	.	14	TRBV7-2	TRBJ1-1	CASSLVEGSTEAFF	TGTGCCAGCAGCTTAGTTGAGGGCAGCACTGAAGCTTTCTTT
.	.	15	TRBV7-2	TRBJ2-5	CASSFEGQTNNEQYF	TGTGCCAGCAGCTTCGAAGGACAAACCAACAATGAGCAGTACTTC
TRBD2	.	15	TRBV7-7	TRBJ2-1	CASSLELAGENEQFF	TGTGCCAGCAGCTTAGAGCTAGCGGGGGAGAATGAGCAGTTCTTC
.	.	13	TRBV4-2	TRBJ2-3	CASSQDNADTQYF	TGTGCCAGCAGCCAAGATAACGCAGATACGCAGTATTTT
.	.	15	TRBV5-1	TRBJ1-2	CASSFTGSSGYGYTF	TGCGCCAGCAGCTTTACCGGGTCCAGCGGCTATGGCTACACCTTC
.	.	17	TRBV6-2/TRBV6-3	TRBJ2-7	CASSYSGFRTSGYEQYF	TGTGCCAGCAGTTACTCGGGTTTCAGGACCTCCGGCTACGAGCAGTACTTC
.	.	14	TRBV20-1	TRBJ2-5	CSARSPDIQETQYF	TGCAGTGCGCGGAGCCCGGACATCCAAGAGACCCAGTACTTC
.	.	13	TRBV18	TRBJ1-6	CASSPFDNSPLHF	TGTGCCAGCTCACCATTCGATAATTCACCCCTCCACTTT
TRBD1	.	14	TRBV20-1	TRBJ2-4	CSARARTGVNIQYF	TGCAGTGCTAGAGCCAGGACAGGGGTAAACATTCAGTACTTC